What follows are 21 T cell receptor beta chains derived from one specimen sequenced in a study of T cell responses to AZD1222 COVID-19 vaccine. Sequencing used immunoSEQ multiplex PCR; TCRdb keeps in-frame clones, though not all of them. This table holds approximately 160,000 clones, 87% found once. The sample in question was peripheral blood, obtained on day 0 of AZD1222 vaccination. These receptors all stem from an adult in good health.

In DNA form, the CDR3 reads TGTGCCAGCAGCTTAGGAGGGACCGCTACGATGGGCTACACCTTC. This encodes CASSLGGTATMGYTF. The V call is TRBV7-6, the J call TRBJ1-2; a weak D match, TRBD1 (5 bases). The CDR3 has 15 amino acids. CDR1 and CDR2 from the germline V gene are SGHVS and FNYEAQ. Trimming stripped 1 base from V and 8 bases from J, with 17 bases between.

The CDR3 region is CASSQDNTEAFF. The CDR3 bases are TGCGCCAGCAGCCAGGATAACACTGAAGCTTTCTTT. The chain is built from TRBV4-1 and TRBJ1-1; D ambiguous. From germline, CDR1 is MGHRA and CDR2 YSYEKL. The CDR3 consists of 12 residues. The V gene lost 3 bases and the J gene lost 2 bases, with 4 bases spanning the gap.

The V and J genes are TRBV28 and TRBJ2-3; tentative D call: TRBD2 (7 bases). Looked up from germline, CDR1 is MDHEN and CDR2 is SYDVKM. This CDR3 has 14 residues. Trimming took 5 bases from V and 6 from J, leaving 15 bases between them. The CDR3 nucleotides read TGTGCCAGCAGTACGGGGGGCCCCGTGGATACGCAGTATTTT. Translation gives CASSTGGPVDTQYF.

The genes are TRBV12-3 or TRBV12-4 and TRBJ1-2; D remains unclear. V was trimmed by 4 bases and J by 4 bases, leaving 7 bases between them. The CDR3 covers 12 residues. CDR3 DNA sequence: TGTGCCAGCAGTTCGGGATCCTATGGCTACACCTTC. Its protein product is CASSSGSYGYTF.

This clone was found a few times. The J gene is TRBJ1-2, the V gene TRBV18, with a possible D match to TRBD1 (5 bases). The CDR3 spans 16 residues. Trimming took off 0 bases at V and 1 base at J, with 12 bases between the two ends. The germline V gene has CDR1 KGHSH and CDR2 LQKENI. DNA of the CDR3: TGTGCCAGCTCACCACCGATACAGGATTTTAACTATGGCTACACCTTC. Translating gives CASSPPIQDFNYGYTF.

CDR3 residues: CASRGQGGSNEKLFF. In nucleotides, the CDR3 is TGTGCCAGCAGGGGACAGGGGGGCAGTAATGAAAAACTGTTTTTT. The chain uses TRBV7-6 and TRBJ1-4, with 11 bases matching TRBD1. This CDR3 region has 15 residues. Germline V lookup: CDR1 SGHVS, CDR2 FNYEAQ. The ends lost 6 bases at V and 4 bases at J; junction bases unmatched: 4.

CDR3 region: CASSLVPLYNEKLFF. DNA for the CDR3: TGTGCCAGCAGCTTAGTTCCACTTTATAATGAAAAACTGTTTTTT. The V and J genes are TRBV7-2 and TRBJ1-4, with D unresolved. V gave up 1 base and J gave up 4 bases, with 10 bases separating them. This CDR3 spans 15 amino acids. Per germline, CDR1 SGHTA and CDR2 FQGNSA.

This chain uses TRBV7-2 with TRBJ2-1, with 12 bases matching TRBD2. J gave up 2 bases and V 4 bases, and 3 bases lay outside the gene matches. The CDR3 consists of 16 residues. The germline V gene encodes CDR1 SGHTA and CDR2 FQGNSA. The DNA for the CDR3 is TGTGCCAGCAGCTCACGGACTAGCGGGACCTACAATGAGCAGTTCTTC. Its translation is CASSSRTSGTYNEQFF.

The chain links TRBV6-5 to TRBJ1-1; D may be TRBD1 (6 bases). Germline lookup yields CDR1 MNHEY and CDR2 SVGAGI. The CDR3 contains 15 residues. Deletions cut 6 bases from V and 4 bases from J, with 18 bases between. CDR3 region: CASSLGGLGATEAFF. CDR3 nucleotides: TGTGCCAGCAGCCTTGGGGGGCTGGGGGCCACTGAAGCTTTCTTT.

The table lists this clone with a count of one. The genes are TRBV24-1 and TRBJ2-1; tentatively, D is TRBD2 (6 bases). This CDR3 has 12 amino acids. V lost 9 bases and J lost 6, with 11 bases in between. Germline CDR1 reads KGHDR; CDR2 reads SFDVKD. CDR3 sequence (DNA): TGTGCCACCGGATCGGGGGTCAATGAGCAGTTCTTC. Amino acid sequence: CATGSGVNEQFF.

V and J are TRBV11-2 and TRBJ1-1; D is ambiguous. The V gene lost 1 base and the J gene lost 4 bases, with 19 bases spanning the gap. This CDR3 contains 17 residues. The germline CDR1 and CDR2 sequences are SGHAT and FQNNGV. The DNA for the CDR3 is TGTGCCAGCAGCTTAGTTTATGGAGGCCGAGTTAGCACTGAAGCTTTCTTT. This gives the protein CASSLVYGGRVSTEAFF.

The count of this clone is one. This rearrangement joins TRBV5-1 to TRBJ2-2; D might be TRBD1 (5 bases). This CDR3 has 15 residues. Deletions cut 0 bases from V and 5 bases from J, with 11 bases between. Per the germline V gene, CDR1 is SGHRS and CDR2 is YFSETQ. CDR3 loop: CASSLAGRGTGELFF. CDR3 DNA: TGCGCCAGCAGCTTGGCCGGAAGGGGAACCGGGGAGCTGTTTTTT.

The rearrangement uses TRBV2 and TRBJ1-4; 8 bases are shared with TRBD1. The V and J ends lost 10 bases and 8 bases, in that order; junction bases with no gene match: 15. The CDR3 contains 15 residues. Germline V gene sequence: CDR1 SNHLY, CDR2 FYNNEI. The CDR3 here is CATDGTGGLAEKLFF. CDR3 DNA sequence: TGTGCCACCGACGGCACAGGGGGTCTAGCCGAAAAACTGTTTTTT.

The DNA of the CDR3 is TGTGCCAGCAGTGAGTCCAGGGCTGGCTACACCTTC. Amino acids: CASSESRAGYTF. The V and J genes are TRBV2 and TRBJ1-2; the D gene is possibly TRBD1 (5 bases). In germline, CDR1 is SNHLY, CDR2 FYNNEI. The CDR3 has 12 residues. Trimming pared 3 bases from V and 7 bases from J, leaving 9 bases between.

The CDR3 is CASRIPGVYEQYF. In nucleotides, the CDR3 is TGTGCCAGCAGGATACCAGGGGTCTACGAGCAGTACTTC. The rearrangement joins TRBV28 to TRBJ2-7, with a weak D call TRBD1 (6 bases). The germline V and J ends were trimmed by 6 bases and 3 bases, with 12 bases remaining between them. In germline, CDR1 is MDHEN, CDR2 SYDVKM. The CDR3 has 13 residues.

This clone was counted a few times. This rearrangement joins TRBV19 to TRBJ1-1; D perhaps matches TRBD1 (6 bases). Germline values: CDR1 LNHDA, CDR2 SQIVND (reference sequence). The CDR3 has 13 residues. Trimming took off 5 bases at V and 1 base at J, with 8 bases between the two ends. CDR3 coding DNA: TGTGCCAGTAGTCTACAGGGGAACACTGAAGCTTTCTTT. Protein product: CASSLQGNTEAFF.

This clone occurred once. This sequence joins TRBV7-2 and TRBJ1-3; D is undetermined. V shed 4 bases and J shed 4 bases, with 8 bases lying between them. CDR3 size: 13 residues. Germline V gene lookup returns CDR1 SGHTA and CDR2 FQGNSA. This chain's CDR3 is CASSSSLGNTIYF. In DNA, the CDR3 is TGTGCCAGCAGCTCCTCCCTCGGAAACACCATATATTTT.

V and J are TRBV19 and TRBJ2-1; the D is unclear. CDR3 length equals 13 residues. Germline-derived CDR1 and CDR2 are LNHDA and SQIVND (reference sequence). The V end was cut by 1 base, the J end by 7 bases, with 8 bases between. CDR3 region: CASSIVDGNEQFF. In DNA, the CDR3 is TGTGCCAGTAGTATAGTAGACGGGAATGAGCAGTTCTTC.

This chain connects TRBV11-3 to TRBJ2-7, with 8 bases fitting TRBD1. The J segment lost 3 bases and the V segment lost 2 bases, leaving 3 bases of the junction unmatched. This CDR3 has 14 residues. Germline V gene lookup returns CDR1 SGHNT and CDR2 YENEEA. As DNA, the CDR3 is TGTGCCAGCAGCTTATATGGACAGGGCTACGAGCAGTACTTC. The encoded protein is CASSLYGQGYEQYF.

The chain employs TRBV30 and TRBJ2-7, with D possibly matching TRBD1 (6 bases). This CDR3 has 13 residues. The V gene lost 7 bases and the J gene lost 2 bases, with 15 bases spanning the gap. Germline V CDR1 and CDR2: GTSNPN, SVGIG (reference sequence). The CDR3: CASSRTAAYEQYF. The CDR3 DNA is TGTGCCTCCTCCCGGACAGCAGCCTACGAGCAGTACTTC.

The CDR3 nucleotides are TGTGCCAGTACGGGTGTTCTGGGCAATCAGCCCCAGCATTTT. Amino acid sequence: CASTGVLGNQPQHF. The chain is built from TRBV19 and TRBJ1-5; D remains ambiguous. Germline-derived CDR1 and CDR2 are LNHDA and SQIVND (reference sequence). This CDR3 region has 14 residues. The V end was cut by 7 bases, the J end by 2 bases, with 12 bases between.